This TCR beta chain was sequenced for a study of T-cell memory formation after mild COVID-19. Germline CDR1 is MGHRA and CDR2 is YSYEKL. This CDR3 is built from 17 residues. The V and J ends lost 3 bases and 7 bases, in that order; junction bases with no gene match: 13. This clonotype came up a few times. The antigen remains undetermined. One entry per CDR3 protein results from TCRdb running MiXCR on the 5' RACE reads. The sample yields hundreds of thousands of distinct CDR3 sequences, approximately 16% seen once. Notes on the study in general: Cross-reactive memory appears to have joined, as suggested by some responding clones showing up in pre-infection memory. CD4+ contracting clones were mainly CM and EM; CD8+ ones, EMRA. Later expanders leaned CD4+, whereas clones that contracted between day 15 and 85 were balanced CD4/CD8.

This chain links TRBV4-1 with TRBJ2-7; 12 bases are a match to TRBD1. The sequence derives from a man aged 18-30 years who had mild COVID-19 (a few samples of this study predate the infection). Cell type and time point are not known. What was sequenced was PBMCs or a T cell subset sorted from them (not recorded which). The CDR3 loop reads CASSHPTPGQGALEQYF. CDR3 in DNA: TGCGCCAGCAGCCACCCCACGCCGGGACAGGGGGCGTTGGAGCAGTACTTC.